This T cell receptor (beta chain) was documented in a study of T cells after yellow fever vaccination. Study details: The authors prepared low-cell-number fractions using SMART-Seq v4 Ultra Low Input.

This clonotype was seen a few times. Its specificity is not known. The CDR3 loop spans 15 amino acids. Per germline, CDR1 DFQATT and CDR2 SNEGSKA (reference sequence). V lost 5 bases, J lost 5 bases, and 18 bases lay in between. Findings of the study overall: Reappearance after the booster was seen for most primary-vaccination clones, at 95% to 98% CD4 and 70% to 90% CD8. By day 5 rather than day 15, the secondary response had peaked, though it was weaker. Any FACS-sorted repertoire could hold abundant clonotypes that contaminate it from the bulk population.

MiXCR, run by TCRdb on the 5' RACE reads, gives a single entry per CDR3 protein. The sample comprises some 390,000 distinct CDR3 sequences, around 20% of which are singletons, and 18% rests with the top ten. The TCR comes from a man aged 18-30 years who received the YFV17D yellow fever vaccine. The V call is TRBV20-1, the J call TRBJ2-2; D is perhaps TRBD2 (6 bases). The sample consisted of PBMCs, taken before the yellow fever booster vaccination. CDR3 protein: CSALEHTGGTGELFF. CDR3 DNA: TGCAGTGCTCTGGAACACACCGGAGGGACCGGGGAGCTGTTTTTT.